This T cell receptor beta chain is from a study of T cell responses to AZD1222 COVID-19 vaccine (dated by TCRdb to about 2021). Background for the entire study: AZD1222 recipients with second doses at about 4 weeks or about 12 weeks were pooled, because spike-specific TCR depth and breadth did not differ between schedules. Enrollment into the trials was organized by age into subgroups of 18-55, 56-69 and 70-plus years, and those subgroups contained roughly 150, 30 and 60 TCR-sequenced participants, respectively. A total of 230 to 250 trial participants underwent TCR sequencing, of whom roughly 210 received two doses of AZD1222 and some 25 received two doses of the MenACWY control vaccine.

The CDR3 regions of human TCRbeta chains were analyzed by immunosequencing. The study's processing was this. TCRs in the repertoires were matched against a reference library of SARS-CoV-2-specific TCRs that had been generated with the MIRA antigen-specificity platform. Breadth was defined as the fraction of unique TCRs that were SARS-CoV-2-associated. Depth was defined as the fraction of total T cells that were SARS-CoV-2-associated. Using the MIRA data, every spike-specific TCR was mapped to the spike region that the TCR reacted to and assigned to either a CD4 or a CD8 class. Log10-transformed breadth and depth values were compared by one-way ANOVA with Sidak's multiple comparisons tests. The table comes from immuneACCESS by way of TCRdb, which keeps in-frame sequences with V and J called. Part of the clones is missing from these tables; in studies checked, under half for an unresolved V gene and the rest for unknown reasons. That table supplies the V and J calls and clone size; D and trimming were determined from the DNA. The sample table holds around 60,000 clones, of which around 90% were seen once. Just under 5% of the sample belongs to the ten largest clones.

Study-level results and caveats: Nearly half of unique spike-specific TCRs reportedly recognized epitopes outside regions mutated in the B.1.351 and B.1.1.7 variants. Participants were mostly white British and included more females than males, and it was suggested by the authors that clonal diversity may have been underestimated. The 56-69-year group was small, and its depth increase did not reach significance, likely because of low power. Because no samples from the day 14 peak response were available, repertoires could be characterized only after the peak T cell response. CD4 TCRs associated with the vaccine covered the entire spike protein, and the dominant responses were in regions 160-218 and 743-854. Spike-specific TCR breadth and depth rose significantly after two AZD1222 doses compared with day 0 and with MenACWY recipients. Conclusions about previously exposed vaccinees are limited because only five or six AZD1222 recipients were SARS-CoV-2 seropositive at baseline.

With respect to this clone: Its antigen remains undetermined. Base qualities are not at hand, and no much larger clone is one base apart.

The CDR3 spans 13 residues, from the cysteine through the phenylalanine. Just the 39-base CDR3 DNA is kept, in frame starting at base 1. The CDR1 and CDR2 encoded by the germline V gene are SNHLY and FYNNEI. At the junction V is shortened by 8 bases and J by 2 bases, with 13 bases in between. In light of the paper, this sample's time point label describes: baseline before first vaccination. Samples from vaccinated people were obtained from the UK trials COV001 and COV002, which included a single-blind randomized controlled phase 2/3 trial of AZD1222 (ChAdOx1 nCoV-19) in healthy adults. For TCRbeta chain sequencing, PBMC samples from trial participants were taken at day 0 and at day 28 after the second dose.

The sequence derives from an adult in good health. The chain links TRBV2 with TRBJ2-7, with the D gene uncertain. Sequencing was performed on peripheral blood, taken on day 0 of AZD1222 vaccination. The sequence in DNA is TGTGCCAGCGGACCGGGTCGAACCTACGAGCAGTACTTC. Its protein is CASGPGRTYEQYF.